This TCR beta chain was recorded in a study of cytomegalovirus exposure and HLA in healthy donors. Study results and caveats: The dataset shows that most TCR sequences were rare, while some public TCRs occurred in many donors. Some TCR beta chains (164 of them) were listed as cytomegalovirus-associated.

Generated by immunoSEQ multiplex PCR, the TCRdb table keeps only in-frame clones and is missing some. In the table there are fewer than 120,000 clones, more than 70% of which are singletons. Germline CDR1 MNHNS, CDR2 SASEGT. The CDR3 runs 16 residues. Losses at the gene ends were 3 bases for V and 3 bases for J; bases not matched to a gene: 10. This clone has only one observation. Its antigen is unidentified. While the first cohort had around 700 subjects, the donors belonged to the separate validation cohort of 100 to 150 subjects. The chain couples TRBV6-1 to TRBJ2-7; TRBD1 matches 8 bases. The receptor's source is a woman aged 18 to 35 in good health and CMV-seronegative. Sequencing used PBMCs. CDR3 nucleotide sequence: TGTGCCAGCAGTGATGTTCGGACAGGGAAGGACTACGAGCAGTACTTC. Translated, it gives CASSDVRTGKDYEQYF.